This T cell receptor (beta chain) originates from a study of T cells after yellow fever vaccination. Overall study context: In the case of low-cell-number fractions, SMART-Seq v4 Ultra Low Input was used for preparation. Study findings and constraints: Although the secondary response was weaker, it peaked faster, at day 5 versus 15. Primary-vaccination clones mostly resurfaced post-booster (around 95% CD4, approximately 87% CD8).

V was pared by 5 bases and J by 7 bases, with 14 bases between. In germline, CDR1 is SGHRS, CDR2 YFSETQ. The CDR3 has 13 residues. TCRdb fed the 5' RACE reads into MiXCR, producing one record per CDR3 protein. This table holds 500,000 to 650,000 distinct CDR3 sequences, about a sixth found once. Concerning this clonotype: What it binds is unknown.

This clonotype was sampled from a man between 18 and 29 years old who received the YFV17D yellow fever vaccine. The chain links TRBV5-1 to TRBJ2-3; maybe TRBD2 (6 bases). Material: PBMCs, obtained less than 6 days after the first yellow fever vaccination. The CDR3 protein is CASRFEGLNTQYF. Written as DNA, the CDR3 is TGCGCCAGCAGATTTGAGGGACTCAATACGCAGTATTTT.